A selection of T cell receptor beta chains follows, all from one sample in a study of blood T cell repertoires in COVID-19. Clones were read by immunoSEQ multiplex PCR, and TCRdb kept only the in-frame ones, dropping some. The sample consists of 98,000 or so clones, 85% to 90% of them appearing once. The specimen sequenced was peripheral blood. The receptors here all came from a human donor in a cohort sampled during active COVID-19. The CDR3 runs from the conserved cysteine through the conserved F or W. The order of the fields is D gene, V gene, clone size, J gene, CDR3 protein, CDR3 DNA. A D gene is named only where the DNA matches it firmly. Clone size is stated in some rows and not others, as once, few, many or a class when expanded.

D: TRBD2; V: TRBV11-3; size: -; J: TRBJ2-3; CDR3: CASRSSSGGIDTQYF; DNA: TGTGCCAGCAGATCCTCTAGCGGGGGAATTGATACGCAGTATTTT
D: TRBD2; V: TRBV6-5; size: -; J: TRBJ2-1; CDR3: CASRIAGGEFF; DNA: TGTGCCAGCAGAATAGCGGGTGGGGAGTTCTTC
D: TRBD2; V: TRBV9; size: -; J: TRBJ2-3; CDR3: CASSAGTSGGAGGTQYF; DNA: TGTGCCAGCAGCGCCGGGACTAGCGGGGGGGCCGGAGGTACGCAGTATTTT
D: TRBD1; V: TRBV18; size: once; J: TRBJ2-1; CDR3: CASSREGTGYNNEQFF; DNA: TGTGCCAGCTCACGCGAGGGGACAGGGTACAACAATGAGCAGTTCTTC
D: -; V: TRBV6-2/TRBV6-3; size: -; J: TRBJ1-2; CDR3: CASSYRGSPYGYTF; DNA: TGTGCCAGCAGTTACAGAGGGAGCCCCTATGGCTACACCTTC
D: -; V: TRBV27; size: -; J: TRBJ1-6; CDR3: CASSSHRESQSPLHF; DNA: TGTGCCAGCAGTTCTCACAGGGAGAGTCAATCACCCCTCCACTTT
D: TRBD2; V: TRBV10-2; size: -; J: TRBJ2-3; CDR3: CASNPLAGGRATDTQYF; DNA: TGCGCCAGCAACCCCCTGGCGGGGGGGCGAGCCACAGATACGCAGTATTTT
D: -; V: TRBV18; size: -; J: TRBJ1-1; CDR3: CASSPPRGGFMNTEAFF; DNA: TGTGCCAGCTCTCCCCCCCGCGGCGGCTTTATGAACACTGAAGCTTTCTTT
D: -; V: TRBV28; size: -; J: TRBJ2-7; CDR3: CASSFPRGLTYEQYF; DNA: TGTGCCAGCAGTTTCCCCCGAGGGCTTACCTACGAGCAGTACTTC
D: TRBD2; V: TRBV27; size: -; J: TRBJ2-7; CDR3: CASSFRLAGGPSYEQYF; DNA: TGTGCCAGCAGTTTTCGGCTAGCGGGGGGGCCTTCCTACGAGCAGTACTTC
D: -; V: TRBV19; size: -; J: TRBJ1-1; CDR3: CASKRNTEAFF; DNA: TGTGCCAGTAAGCGAAACACTGAAGCTTTCTTT
D: -; V: TRBV9; size: -; J: TRBJ1-1; CDR3: CASSAGHLNTEAFF; DNA: TGTGCCAGCAGCGCAGGACATTTGAACACTGAAGCTTTCTTT
D: -; V: TRBV27; size: -; J: TRBJ1-2; CDR3: CASSLAGNSDYGYTF; DNA: TGTGCCAGCAGTTTAGCAGGGAACTCTGACTATGGCTACACCTTC
D: TRBD1; V: TRBV25-1; size: -; J: TRBJ2-4; CDR3: CASSSPRTGYVGNIQYF; DNA: TGTGCCAGCAGTTCCCCTCGGACAGGCTATGTCGGAAACATTCAGTACTTC
D: -; V: TRBV2; size: few; J: TRBJ1-5; CDR3: CASSEQGVDNQPQHF; DNA: TGTGCCAGCAGTGAACAGGGCGTGGACAATCAGCCCCAGCATTTT
D: -; V: TRBV2; size: -; J: TRBJ1-1; CDR3: CASSGDIQRVMNTEAFF; DNA: TGTGCCAGCAGTGGGGACATACAAAGGGTTATGAACACTGAAGCTTTCTTT
D: -; V: TRBV28; size: -; J: TRBJ2-5; CDR3: CASSPGHLQETQYF; DNA: TGTGCCAGCAGCCCCGGACACCTCCAAGAGACCCAGTACTTC
D: -; V: TRBV11-2; size: -; J: TRBJ2-5; CDR3: CASSLGTQGTQYF; DNA: TGTGCCAGCAGCTTAGGGACCCAGGGGACCCAGTACTTC
D: -; V: TRBV4-2; size: -; J: TRBJ1-3; CDR3: CASSQTTKRGNTIYF; DNA: TGTGCCAGCAGCCAAACCACTAAGAGGGGAAACACCATATATTTT
D: TRBD1; V: TRBV27; size: -; J: TRBJ1-1; CDR3: CASRLDRLTEAFF; DNA: TGTGCCAGCCGCCTGGACAGGTTGACTGAAGCTTTCTTT
D: TRBD1; V: TRBV7-9; size: -; J: TRBJ1-1; CDR3: CASSYIDRGTEAFF; DNA: TGTGCCAGCAGCTACATCGACAGGGGGACTGAAGCTTTCTTT
D: TRBD1; V: TRBV28; size: -; J: TRBJ2-5; CDR3: CASSSPGTELKTQYF; DNA: TGTGCCAGCAGTTCCCCGGGGACAGAGCTCAAGACCCAGTACTTC
D: -; V: TRBV4-2; size: -; J: TRBJ2-7; CDR3: CASSQDPGQVYEQYF; DNA: TGTGCCAGCAGCCAAGACCCAGGACAAGTCTACGAGCAGTACTTC
D: -; V: TRBV19; size: -; J: TRBJ1-6; CDR3: CASKIGVGGSGSPLHF; DNA: TGTGCCAGTAAGATCGGGGTTGGAGGGTCGGGTTCACCCCTCCACTTT
D: TRBD2; V: TRBV5-1; size: -; J: TRBJ2-7; CDR3: CASSAWGGGLYEQYF; DNA: TGCGCCAGCAGCGCCTGGGGCGGGGGGCTTTACGAGCAGTACTTC
D: -; V: TRBV30; size: -; J: TRBJ1-5; CDR3: CAWSPGVGNQPQHF; DNA: TGTGCCTGGAGTCCAGGGGTTGGCAATCAGCCCCAGCATTTT
D: TRBD2; V: TRBV13; size: -; J: TRBJ2-3; CDR3: CASSLGSGSTDTQYF; DNA: TGTGCCAGCAGCTTGGGTAGCGGGAGCACAGATACGCAGTATTTT
D: -; V: TRBV5-1; size: once; J: TRBJ1-5; CDR3: CASSRTGESNQPQHF; DNA: TGCGCCAGCAGCCGTACAGGAGAGAGCAATCAGCCCCAGCATTTT
D: -; V: TRBV6-5; size: -; J: TRBJ1-4; CDR3: CASRSGIRSEKLFF; DNA: TGTGCCAGCAGATCCGGGATACGTAGTGAAAAACTGTTTTTT
D: -; V: TRBV12-3/TRBV12-4; size: -; J: TRBJ1-2; CDR3: CASSFFSGYGYTF; DNA: TGTGCCAGCAGTTTTTTTTCAGGGTATGGCTACACCTTC
D: -; V: TRBV6-2/TRBV6-3; size: -; J: TRBJ2-7; CDR3: CASSYSGTTVRDSYEQYF; DNA: TGTGCCAGCAGTTACTCCGGGACAACCGTGAGGGACTCCTACGAGCAGTACTTC
D: -; V: TRBV5-1; size: once; J: TRBJ2-3; CDR3: CASSEGLHRGTDTQYF; DNA: TGCGCCAGCAGCGAGGGACTCCATCGGGGAACAGATACGCAGTATTTT
D: TRBD1; V: TRBV5-6; size: -; J: TRBJ2-7; CDR3: CASSWGQGNSYEQYF; DNA: TGTGCCAGCAGCTGGGGACAGGGTAATTCCTACGAGCAGTACTTC
D: -; V: TRBV20-1; size: -; J: TRBJ1-1; CDR3: CSASPLGSEAFF; DNA: TGCAGTGCTAGTCCCTTAGGGAGTGAAGCTTTCTTT
D: -; V: TRBV4-1; size: -; J: TRBJ2-1; CDR3: CASSQATDISYNEQFF; DNA: TGCGCCAGCAGCCAGGCAACGGACATTTCCTACAATGAGCAGTTCTTC
D: TRBD1; V: TRBV27; size: -; J: TRBJ1-2; CDR3: CATKDRANYGYTF; DNA: TGTGCCACCAAGGACAGGGCCAACTATGGCTACACCTTC
D: -; V: TRBV5-8; size: -; J: TRBJ2-5; CDR3: CASSSREPQYF; DNA: TGTGCCAGCAGCAGCCGGGAGCCCCAGTACTTC
D: TRBD2; V: TRBV13; size: -; J: TRBJ2-5; CDR3: CASSLRSGGYQETQYF; DNA: TGTGCCAGCAGCCTCCGTAGCGGGGGGTACCAAGAGACCCAGTACTTC
D: TRBD1; V: TRBV9; size: -; J: TRBJ2-7; CDR3: CASSGLGQGDEQYF; DNA: TGTGCCAGCAGCGGCTTGGGACAGGGGGACGAGCAGTACTTC
D: -; V: TRBV19; size: once; J: TRBJ2-5; CDR3: CAPRAAPASNGGETQYF; DNA: TGTGCCCCGAGGGCGGCCCCAGCTAGCAATGGGGGGGAGACCCAGTACTTC
D: TRBD1; V: TRBV9; size: -; J: TRBJ2-5; CDR3: CASSVGLGQRTGETQYF; DNA: TGTGCCAGCAGCGTAGGACTGGGGCAACGGACAGGAGAGACCCAGTACTTC
D: -; V: TRBV28; size: -; J: TRBJ2-7; CDR3: CASSLEQVAYEQYF; DNA: TGTGCCAGCAGTTTGGAACAGGTCGCCTACGAGCAGTACTTC
D: -; V: TRBV6-6; size: -; J: TRBJ2-1; CDR3: CASKPGADEQFF; DNA: TGTGCCAGCAAACCCGGAGCCGATGAGCAGTTCTTC
D: -; V: TRBV5-6; size: -; J: TRBJ1-1; CDR3: CASSLALGGDTEAFF; DNA: TGTGCCAGCAGCTTGGCTCTCGGCGGTGACACTGAAGCTTTCTTT
D: -; V: TRBV3-1/TRBV3-2; size: -; J: TRBJ1-5; CDR3: CASRKEGQPQHF; DNA: TGTGCCAGCAGAAAAGAGGGTCAGCCCCAGCATTTT
D: -; V: TRBV28; size: -; J: TRBJ2-7; CDR3: CASSLRGLARSYEQYF; DNA: TGTGCCAGCAGTCTACGAGGGCTAGCCCGCTCCTACGAGCAGTACTTC
D: TRBD2; V: TRBV7-9; size: -; J: TRBJ2-7; CDR3: CASRLAGNDHEQYF; DNA: TGTGCCAGCAGACTAGCGGGGAATGACCACGAGCAGTACTTC
D: -; V: TRBV28; size: -; J: TRBJ2-5; CDR3: CASSTRETQYF; DNA: TGTGCCAGCAGTACAAGAGAGACCCAGTACTTC
D: -; V: TRBV6-5; size: -; J: TRBJ1-2; CDR3: CASRTRSLNYGYTF; DNA: TGTGCCAGCAGAACGAGGTCTTTGAACTATGGCTACACCTTC
D: TRBD1; V: TRBV5-1; size: -; J: TRBJ2-2; CDR3: CASSQGTAMNTGELFF; DNA: TGCGCCAGCTCCCAGGGGACAGCGATGAACACCGGGGAGCTGTTTTTT
D: -; V: TRBV3-1/TRBV3-2; size: -; J: TRBJ1-1; CDR3: CASSHRASGSEAFF; DNA: TGTGCCAGCAGCCACAGGGCTAGTGGATCTGAAGCTTTCTTT